One TCR beta chain is described in this entry. Its antigen is still unknown. TCRdb reprocessed the reads via MiXCR and lists one record per CDR3 protein. The repertoire holds approximately 190,000 distinct CDR3 sequences, with 8.5% to 10% as singletons. The data originate from a study of T cell repertoires in cytomegalovirus infection. Study as a whole: Indications of both CMV infection and matching HLA type were provided by public TCR beta signatures. The study, taken as a whole, reports: CMV carriers with the relevant HLA were identified by cumulative public TCR beta family frequency. HLA-C-restricted CMV-specific TCR beta clonotypes prevailed in the ex vivo response.

This CDR3 is 15 amino acids long. Between the trimmed V and J ends, which lost 6 bases and 3 bases, there was a span of 18 bases. The germline V gene has CDR1 SGHRS and CDR2 YFSETQ. This chain joins TRBV5-1 and TRBJ1-2, with TRBD1 as a possible D gene (5 bases). Specimen: PBMCs. The sequence derives from a human donor in good health (CMV status not recorded). Some clones in this sample may be carry-over from other donors' samples. The CDR3 bases are TGCGCCAGCAAAAAAGAGGGACTGGGTTACTATGGCTACACCTTC. Translation: CASKKEGLGYYGYTF.